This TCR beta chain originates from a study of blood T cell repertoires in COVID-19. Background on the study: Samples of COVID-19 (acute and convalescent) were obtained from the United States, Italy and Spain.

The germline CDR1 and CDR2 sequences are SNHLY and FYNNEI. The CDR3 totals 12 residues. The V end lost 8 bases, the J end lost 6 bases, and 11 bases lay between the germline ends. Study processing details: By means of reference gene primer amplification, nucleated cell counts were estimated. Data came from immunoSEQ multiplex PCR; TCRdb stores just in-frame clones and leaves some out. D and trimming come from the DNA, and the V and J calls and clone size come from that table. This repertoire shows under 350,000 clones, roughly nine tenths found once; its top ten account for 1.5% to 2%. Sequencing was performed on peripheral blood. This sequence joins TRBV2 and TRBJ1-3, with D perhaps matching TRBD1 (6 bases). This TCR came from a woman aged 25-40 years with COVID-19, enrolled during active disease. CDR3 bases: TGTGCCAGCGGGGGCAAGGTAAACACCATATATTTT. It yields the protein CASGGKVNTIYF.